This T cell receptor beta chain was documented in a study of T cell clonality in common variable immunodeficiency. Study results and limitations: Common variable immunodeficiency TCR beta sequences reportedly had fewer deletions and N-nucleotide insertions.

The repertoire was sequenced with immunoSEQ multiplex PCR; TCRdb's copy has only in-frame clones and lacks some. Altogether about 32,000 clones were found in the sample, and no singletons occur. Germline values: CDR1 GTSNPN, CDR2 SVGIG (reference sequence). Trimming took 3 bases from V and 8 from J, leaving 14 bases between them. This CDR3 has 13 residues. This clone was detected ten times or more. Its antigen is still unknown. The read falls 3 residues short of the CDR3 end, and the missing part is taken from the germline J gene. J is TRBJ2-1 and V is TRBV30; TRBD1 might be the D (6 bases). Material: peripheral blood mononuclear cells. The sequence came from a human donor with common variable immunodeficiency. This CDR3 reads CAWSRGMDDEQFF. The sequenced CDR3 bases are TGTGCCTGGAGCAGGGGTATGGATGATGAG.